The next 20 T cell receptor beta chains were all read from a single sample in a study of cytotoxic CD8 clonotypes in ibrutinib-treated CLL (dated by TCRdb to about 2021). The library came from the immunoSEQ multiplex PCR assay. The immuneACCESS repertoire file appears here via TCRdb, limited to in-frame rearrangements. These files lack a portion of the clones; in checked studies, under half of the deficit traces to unresolved V genes, and the cause of the others is not known. This sample holds some 300,000 clones; around four fifths were observed only once. The top ten constitute over 5.5% of the sample. The specimen comprised PBMCs, sampled before ibrutinib treatment. Receptor source: a human donor with chronic lymphocytic leukemia.

The gene calls are TRBV5-1 and TRBJ2-5; D is uncertain. The V end lost 5 bases, the J end lost 4 bases, and 12 bases lay between the germline ends. The CDR3 spans 13 residues. The germline gives CDR1 SGHRS, CDR2 YFSETQ. The CDR3 protein is CASSRSFVETQYF. Written as DNA, the CDR3 is TGCGCCAGCAGTCGGAGTTTTGTAGAGACCCAGTACTTC.

With respect to this clone: Other DNA sequences from this sample encode an identical CDR3 as well. The chain is built from TRBV15 and TRBJ2-7; 9 bases are shared with TRBD1. This CDR3 spans 15 amino acids. The V segment lost 1 base and the J segment 2 bases; nucleotides outside the gene matches: 3. The V gene's germline CDR1 is LNHNV and CDR2 YYDKDF (reference sequence). CDR3 sequence: CATSRGTGDTYEQYF. CDR3 DNA sequence: TGTGCCACCAGCAGAGGGACAGGGGATACCTACGAGCAGTACTTC.

The table lists this clone with a few counts. This chain links TRBV6-1 with TRBJ2-2; 9 positions agree with TRBD2. This CDR3 spans 16 amino acids. V shed 3 bases, J shed 4 bases, and the junction held 6 bases outside the gene matches. Germline V gene lookup returns CDR1 MNHNS and CDR2 SASEGT. DNA of the CDR3: TGTGCCAGCAGTGACATAGCGGGAGATGGCACCGGGGAGCTGTTTTTT. The encoded protein is CASSDIAGDGTGELFF.

This rearrangement joins TRBV5-1 to TRBJ1-2; D is unclear. Trimming shortened V by 4 bases and J by 7 bases, and 17 bases separated the two germline ends. CDR1 and CDR2 from the germline V gene are SGHRS and YFSETQ. The CDR3 totals 14 residues. CDR3 region: CASSTERVPLGYTF. The CDR3 DNA sequence: TGCGCCAGCAGCACGGAAAGGGTTCCGCTTGGCTACACCTTC.

For the CDR3, the DNA is TGTGCCAGCAGCTTGGGGCCACTAGCGGGCACGTCCTACGAGCAGTACTTC. It codes for CASSLGPLAGTSYEQYF. The rearrangement joins TRBV5-4 to TRBJ2-7, with 9 bases lining up with TRBD2. The germline V gene has CDR1 SGHNT and CDR2 YYREEE (reference sequence). V gave up 0 bases and J gave up 1 base; unmatched junction bases: 8. CDR3 length: 17 amino acids. Combining the CDR3 with reference TRBV5-4 and TRBJ2-7 gives the whole variable domain ETGVTQSPTHLIKTRGQQVTLRCSSQSGHNTVSWYQQALGQGPQFIFQYYREEENGRGNFPPRFSGLQFPNYSSELNVNALELDDSALYLCASSLGPLAGTSYEQYFGPGTRLTVT.

The gene calls are TRBV28 and TRBJ2-1; TRBD2 matches 11 bases. The germline V gene has CDR1 MDHEN and CDR2 SYDVKM. J gave up 0 bases and V 6 bases, and 16 bases lay outside the gene matches. This CDR3 comprises 20 residues. CDR3 bases: TGTGCCAGCAGCACCTACCCGGGACTAGCGGTTCTGAGCTCCTACAATGAGCAGTTCTTC. This encodes CASSTYPGLAVLSSYNEQFF.

This clone was found once. The chain employs TRBV5-1 and TRBJ2-5; D is unresolved. V was trimmed by 2 bases and J by 1 base, leaving 6 bases between them. The CDR3 contains 13 residues. Looked up from germline, CDR1 is SGHRS and CDR2 is YFSETQ. Written as DNA, the CDR3 is TGCGCCAGCAGCTTAAATATCCAAGAGACCCAGTACTTC. Translated: CASSLNIQETQYF. The whole variable domain, filled in from reference TRBV5-1 and TRBJ2-5, reads KAGVTQTPRYLIKTRGQQVTLSCSPISGHRSVSWYQQTPGQGLQFLFEYFSETQRNKGNFPGRFSGRQFSNSRSEMNVSTLELGDSALYLCASSLNIQETQYFGPGTRLLVL.

This clone turned up a few times. The chain carries TRBV19 and TRBJ2-1; possibly TRBD2 for D (5 bases). Germline CDR1 is LNHDA and CDR2 is SQIVND (reference sequence). V lost 5 bases and J lost 0, with 11 bases in between. The CDR3 consists of 15 residues. The CDR3: CASSFSGGSYNEQFF. DNA for the CDR3: TGTGCCAGTAGTTTCTCTGGAGGCTCCTACAATGAGCAGTTCTTC.

This clone was counted a few times. The V call is TRBV7-3, the J call TRBJ1-5; D remains ambiguous. Germline V lookup: CDR1 SGHTA, CDR2 FQGTGA. With 3 bases removed from V and 5 bases from J, the gap between germline ends came to 8 bases. This CDR3 has 13 residues. The DNA of the CDR3 is TGTGCCAGCAGCTTCAATAGGGATCAGCCCCAGCATTTT. It translates to CASSFNRDQPQHF. The full variable domain, completed using reference TRBV7-3 and TRBJ1-5, is GAGVSQTPSNKVTEKGKYVELRCDPISGHTALYWYRQSLGQGPEFLIYFQGTGAADDSGLPNDRFFAVRPEGSVSTLKIQRTERGDSAVYLCASSFNRDQPQHFGDGTRLSIL.

This chain uses TRBV10-3 with TRBJ2-1, with D possibly TRBD2 on 5 matching bases. CDR3 length equals 16 residues. V gave up 0 bases and J gave up 0 bases, with 9 bases separating them. CDR1 and CDR2 from the germline V gene are ENHRY and SYGVKD. In DNA form, the CDR3 reads TGTGCCATCAGTGAGTCCAAGGGAGACTCCTACAATGAGCAGTTCTTC. This gives the protein CAISESKGDSYNEQFF.

Only a few counts were recorded for this clone. The CDR3 nucleotides are TGTGCCAGCAGTGAAGACCCTACCAATCAGCCCCAGCATTTT. Its protein is CASSEDPTNQPQHF. The rearrangement uses TRBV9 and TRBJ1-5, with D unresolved. With 5 bases removed from V and 3 bases from J, the gap between germline ends came to 12 bases. Per germline, CDR1 SGDLS and CDR2 YYNGEE. This CDR3 has 14 amino acids. The complete variable domain, with remaining parts taken from reference TRBV9 and TRBJ1-5, reads DSGVTQTPKHLITATGQRVTLRCSPRSGDLSVYWYQQSLDQGLQFLIQYYNGEERAKGNILERFSAQQFPDLHSELNLSSLELGDSALYFCASSEDPTNQPQHFGDGTRLSIL.

This sequence joins TRBV5-3 and TRBJ2-7, with 10 bases aligning to TRBD2. TRBV5-3 is placed among ORFs of uncertain function. CDR3 length: 18 amino acids. V was pared by 1 base and J by 1 base, with 11 bases of the junction left unmatched. This CDR3 is CARSLTSGRAAESYEQYF. For the CDR3, the DNA is TGTGCCAGAAGCTTGACAAGCGGGAGGGCGGCAGAGTCCTACGAGCAGTACTTC.

The CDR3 loop reads CASSQALTSSSYEQYF. The CDR3 DNA reads TGCGCCAGCAGCCAAGCTCTAACAAGCAGCTCCTACGAGCAGTACTTC. This sequence joins TRBV4-1 and TRBJ2-7; no clear D gene. V was cut by 1 base and J by 0 bases, with 13 bases left in between. This CDR3 has 16 amino acids. Germline V lookup: CDR1 MGHRA, CDR2 YSYEKL.

The genes are TRBV19 and TRBJ2-1; TRBD1 agrees at 8 bases. V gave up 6 bases and J gave up 7 bases; unmatched junction bases: 11. The CDR3 has 15 residues. Germline CDR1 is LNHDA and CDR2 is SQIVND (reference sequence). The CDR3: CASSLDRGMVNEQFF. The CDR3 DNA follows: TGTGCCAGTAGCCTTGACAGGGGAATGGTAAATGAGCAGTTCTTC.

This chain uses TRBV27 with TRBJ1-1; D perhaps matches TRBD1 (6 bases). CDR3 size: 14 residues. Germline CDR1 MNHEY, CDR2 SMNVEV (reference sequence). Trimming stripped 5 bases from V and 4 bases from J, with 14 bases between. This CDR3 is CASSPSGGGTEAFF. The CDR3 region has the DNA TGTGCCAGCAGTCCCTCCGGGGGCGGCACTGAAGCTTTCTTT.

The chain couples TRBV7-2 to TRBJ1-1; D is unclear. The germline V gene has CDR1 SGHTA and CDR2 FQGNSA. The ends were cut back, 8 bases at V and 4 bases at J, with 20 bases in the middle. The CDR3 runs to 15 residues. The CDR3 spells CASSFPGSRGTEAFF. The DNA of the CDR3 is TGTGCCAGCTCCTTCCCTGGGTCCCGGGGCACTGAAGCTTTCTTT.

A few counts support this clone. The chain links TRBV4-1 to TRBJ1-2; D is unclear. Germline V gene data show CDR1 as MGHRA and CDR2 as YSYEKL. The CDR3 spans 14 residues. The V end was cut by 3 bases, the J end by 6 bases, with 14 bases between. This CDR3 reads CASSHPGREDGYTF. DNA for the CDR3: TGCGCCAGCAGCCATCCGGGGAGGGAGGATGGCTACACCTTC.

The chain carries TRBV7-2 and TRBJ2-5; D gene ambiguous. The CDR3 is 14 residues long. CDR1 is SGHTA and CDR2 is FQGNSA in the germline V gene. With 3 bases removed from V and 2 bases from J, the gap between germline ends came to 10 bases. The CDR3 sequence is CASSFPGRQETQYF. As DNA, the CDR3 is TGTGCCAGCAGCTTCCCGGGCCGTCAAGAGACCCAGTACTTC.

The chain carries TRBV29-1 and TRBJ2-5; tentative D call: TRBD1 (6 bases). Trimming took off 4 bases at V and 4 bases at J, with 10 bases between the two ends. The CDR3 runs to 12 residues. The germline V gene encodes CDR1 SQVTM and CDR2 ANQGSEA. The chain's CDR3 is CSVVTGLETQYF. The CDR3 DNA is TGCAGCGTTGTCACAGGGCTAGAGACCCAGTACTTC.

V is TRBV29-1 and J is TRBJ2-3; D unresolved. This CDR3 is built from 13 residues. Germline CDR1 and CDR2: SQVTM and ANQGSEA. Trimming removed 5 bases from V and 2 bases from J, with 11 bases in between. CDR3 amino acids: CSVRPRVTDTQYF. As DNA, the CDR3 is TGCAGCGTTAGACCACGGGTCACAGATACGCAGTATTTT.